A single sample is the source of the 7 T cell receptor beta chains below, sequenced in a study of STAT3 mutations in large granular lymphocyte leukemia. Libraries were prepared by immunoSEQ multiplex PCR; TCRdb keeps only in-frame clonotypes and omits some of them. The table has around 9,000 clones, around 90% seen once. Antigens of these TCRs are unknown. Notes on the study in general: In T-cell large granular lymphocyte leukemia, about half of patients showed multiple immunodominant subclonotypes.

Sample: peripheral blood mononuclear cells. These TCRs come from an elderly man with T-cell large granular lymphocyte leukemia. Some clones in this sample may be carry-over from other donors' samples.

The genes are TRBV5-1 and TRBJ2-6, with D possibly being TRBD2 (5 bases). The CDR3 sequence is 16 residues long. Looked up from germline, CDR1 is SGHRS and CDR2 is YFSETQ. Trimming took off 0 bases at V and 1 base at J, with 8 bases between the two ends. CDR3 in amino acids: CASSLVSGSGANVLTF. The CDR3 DNA follows: TGCGCCAGCAGCTTGGTGTCGGGGTCTGGGGCCAACGTCCTGACTTTC.

The table lists this clone with a count of one. The J gene is TRBJ2-3, the V gene TRBV27; unclear D gene. The CDR3 sequence is 11 residues long. Per germline, CDR1 MNHEY and CDR2 SMNVEV (reference sequence). The V end was cut by 6 bases, the J end by 6 bases, with 7 bases between. The CDR3, as DNA: TGTGCCAGCAGGAACGGGGATACGCAGTATTTT. Residues: CASRNGDTQYF.

The chain joins TRBV29-1 to TRBJ1-4, with 7 bases matching TRBD1. Germline assignment: CDR1 SQVTM and CDR2 ANQGSEA. The CDR3 runs 13 residues. J was trimmed by 4 bases and V by 6 bases; bases with no gene match: 5. CDR3 in DNA: TGCAGCGTGGCAGGGGGAGGTAATGAAAAACTGTTTTTT. Encoded protein: CSVAGGGNEKLFF.

A single count supports this clone. The chain links TRBV6-6 to TRBJ1-4, with a weak D call TRBD1 (6 bases). Germline CDR1 MNHNY, CDR2 SVGAGI (reference sequence). The CDR3 is made up of 15 amino acids. The V and J ends lost 6 bases and 5 bases respectively, with 16 bases between them. This CDR3 is CASSLSGGPNEKLFF. CDR3 in DNA: TGTGCCAGCAGCCTCAGCGGGGGCCCAAATGAAAAACTGTTTTTT.

In this sample, this clone is hyperexpanded. The gene calls are TRBV19 and TRBJ2-7; the D is unclear. CDR1 LNHDA and CDR2 SQIVND come from the germline V gene (reference sequence). Trimming cost V 5 bases and J 3 bases, with 17 bases left between them. The CDR3 consists of 15 residues. CDR3 region: CASSSLGVPYYEQYF. In nucleotides, the CDR3 is TGTGCCAGTAGTTCTCTCGGAGTCCCATACTACGAGCAGTACTTC.

Worth noting for this clone: This CDR3 fails to terminate in the conserved phenylalanine or tryptophan, so it likely reflects a read error. Because the CDR3's place on the DNA is in doubt, the DNA is left out and the CDR3 is given as listed by TCRdb. V is TRBV5-1 and J is TRBJ1-5; TRBD1 is the table's D call, not checked against the DNA. Germline-derived CDR1 and CDR2 are SGHRS and YFSETQ. The CDR3 is made up of 8 amino acids, end residues included. The CDR3 sequence is CASSRQGL.

This clone was observed once. The chain links TRBV6-6 to TRBJ1-5; possibly TRBD1 for D (5 bases). V shed 6 bases and J shed 4 bases, with 13 bases lying between them. This CDR3 contains 14 residues. Germline lookup yields CDR1 MNHNY and CDR2 SVGAGI (reference sequence). The CDR3 DNA reads TGTGCCAGCAGCCCGATGGGGGGGAATCAGCCCCAGCATTTT. Its translation is CASSPMGGNQPQHF.